Shown below are 10 T cell receptor beta chains from a single sample sequenced in a study of Graves' ophthalmopathy and Graves' hyperthyroidism (dated by TCRdb to 2017 to 2018). Sequencing instrument: Illumina HiSeq 2000. For repertoire sequencing, the TCR beta CDR3 regions were amplified from RNA transcripts. The first round was an RT-PCR using HTBI primers with the Qiagen OneStep RT-PCR kit, and this first round was followed by a second-round multiplex PCR, then size selection and purification. TCRdb applied fastp at Q25 and MiXCR to the public reads, then kept only in-frame beta chains. Each record represents a unique CDR3 protein, reported with the most common genes and DNA among its rows. The sample profile shows over 450,000 distinct CDR3 sequences; around 14% of them were found once. The top ten constitute 8% to 10% of the sample. Sample: blood. The receptors here all came from a woman in her twenties or thirties with Graves' ophthalmopathy. Donor details come from another sample of the same person, matched by shared clones.

In this sample, this clonotype turned up many times. CDR3 coding DNA: TGTGCCAGCAGTTCGGACAGGGTACGGTACGAGCAGTACTTC. Translated: CASSSDRVRYEQYF. The gene calls are TRBV6-2 or TRBV6-3 and TRBJ2-7, with 8 bases lining up with TRBD1. J lost 4 bases, V lost 4 bases, and 6 bases had no gene match. The CDR3 has 14 residues. CDR1 is MNHEY, CDR2 SVGEGT, per germline.

This clonotype was counted many times. This may arise from a read error, as a much more abundant clone is one base away. The chain has TRBV6-5 and TRBJ1-1; 7 bases match TRBD1. CDR1 and CDR2 from the germline V gene are MNHEY and SVGAGI. This CDR3 has 12 amino acids. Losses at the gene ends were 6 bases for V and 5 bases for J; bases not matched to a gene: 3. This CDR3 reads CASRRQGTEAFF. DNA for the CDR3: TGTGCCAGCAGACGACAGGGAACTGAAGCTTTCTTT.

This clonotype appeared many times. The V and J genes are TRBV28 and TRBJ2-7; 7 bases match TRBD1. The germline gives CDR1 MDHEN, CDR2 SYDVKM. Trimming at V came to 6 bases and at J to 7 bases, leaving 12 bases not matched to a gene. This CDR3 contains 14 residues. The CDR3 is CASSRTGFGREQYF. CDR3 DNA: TGTGCCAGCAGCCGGACAGGTTTTGGTAGAGAGCAGTACTTC.

In its sample, this clonotype was seen many times. The CDR3 spells CASRSGVSYEQYF. Written as DNA, the CDR3 is TGTGCCAGCAGGTCGGGGGTTTCCTACGAGCAGTACTTC. The J gene is TRBJ2-7, the V gene TRBV12-3 or TRBV12-4, with D tentatively TRBD2 (6 bases). Trimming left V 6 bases short and J 1 base short, with 10 bases between. The CDR3 sequence is 13 residues long.

The table lists this clonotype with many counts. This chain joins TRBV10-3 and TRBJ2-5; 11 nucleotides agree with TRBD1. The CDR3 is 13 amino acids. Germline trimming cut 6 bases from V and 5 bases from J; bases unmatched to any gene: 2. In germline, CDR1 is ENHRY, CDR2 SYGVKD. The CDR3 loop reads CAIRGQGVETQYF. Written as DNA, the CDR3 is TGTGCCATCAGGGGACAGGGGGTCGAGACCCAGTACTTC.

This clonotype was observed a handful of times. CDR3 bases: TGTGCCAGCAGTCCCCTTTACAGGGGGACCCAGTACTTC. It specifies CASSPLYRGTQYF. The rearrangement uses TRBV12-3 or TRBV12-4 and TRBJ2-5, with 7 nucleotides matching TRBD1. Losses at the gene ends were 5 bases for V and 7 bases for J; bases not matched to a gene: 7. This CDR3 has 13 amino acids.

Concerning this clonotype: It may be a read error: a sequence one base away is much more abundant. The chain couples TRBV19 to TRBJ2-7; D not resolved. Looked up from germline, CDR1 is LNHDA and CDR2 is SQIVND (reference sequence). The CDR3 runs to 12 residues. V lost 3 bases and J lost 3, with 6 bases in between. The CDR3 nucleotides read TGTGCCAGTAGTATGACGGGCTACGAGCAGTACTTC. As protein: CASSMTGYEQYF.

This chain connects TRBV27 to TRBJ2-4; the D gene is possibly TRBD2 (6 bases). V lost 2 bases and J 8 bases, leaving 10 bases between the germline ends. Germline V gene lookup returns CDR1 MNHEY and CDR2 SMNVEV (reference sequence). The CDR3 spans 13 residues. In DNA form, the CDR3 reads TGTGCCAGCAGTTTAGGGGGAGGCGACATTCAGTACTTC. It specifies CASSLGGGDIQYF.

V gene TRBV20-1 combines with J gene TRBJ2-7, with TRBD1 matching 12 bases. The V gene's germline CDR1 is DFQATT and CDR2 SNEGSKA (reference sequence). This CDR3 has 15 residues. The V gene end was trimmed by 3 bases and the J gene end by 5 bases; junction bases not matched to a gene: 8. CDR3 amino acids: CSASSSGTGGHEQYF. The CDR3 DNA is TGCAGTGCTAGCAGCTCCGGGACAGGGGGCCACGAGCAGTACTTC.

This chain joins TRBV27 and TRBJ1-6; unclear D gene. This CDR3 contains 14 residues. The germline gives CDR1 MNHEY, CDR2 SMNVEV (reference sequence). V lost 7 bases and J 5 bases, leaving 12 bases between the germline ends. CDR3 bases: TGTGCCAGCAAGCCCCTCGGGGATAATTCACCCCTCCACTTT. Residues: CASKPLGDNSPLHF.